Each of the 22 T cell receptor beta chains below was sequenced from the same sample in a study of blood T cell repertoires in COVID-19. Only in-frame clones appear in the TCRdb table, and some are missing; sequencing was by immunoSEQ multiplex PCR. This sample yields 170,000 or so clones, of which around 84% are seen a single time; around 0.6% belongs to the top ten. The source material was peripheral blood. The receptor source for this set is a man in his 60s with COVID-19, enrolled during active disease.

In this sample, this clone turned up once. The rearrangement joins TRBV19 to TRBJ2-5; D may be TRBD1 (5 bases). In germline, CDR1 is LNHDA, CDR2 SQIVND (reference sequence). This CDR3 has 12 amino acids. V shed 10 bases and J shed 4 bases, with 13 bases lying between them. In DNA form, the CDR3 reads TGTGCCACTAGACAGTCAGGAGAGACCCAGTACTTC. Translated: CATRQSGETQYF.

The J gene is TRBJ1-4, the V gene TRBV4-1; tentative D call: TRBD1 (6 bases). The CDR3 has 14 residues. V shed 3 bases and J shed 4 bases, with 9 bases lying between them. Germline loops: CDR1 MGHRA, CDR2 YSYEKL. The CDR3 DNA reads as TGCGCCAGCAGCCAGACAGGTTATAATGAAAAACTGTTTTTT. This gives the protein CASSQTGYNEKLFF.

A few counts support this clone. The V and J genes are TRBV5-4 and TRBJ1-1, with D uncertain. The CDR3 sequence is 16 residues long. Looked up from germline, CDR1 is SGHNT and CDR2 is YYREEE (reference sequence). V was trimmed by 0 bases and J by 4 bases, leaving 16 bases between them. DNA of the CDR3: TGTGCCAGCAGCTTGGCGCGGAATCTTGGTGGCACTGAAGCTTTCTTT. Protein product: CASSLARNLGGTEAFF.

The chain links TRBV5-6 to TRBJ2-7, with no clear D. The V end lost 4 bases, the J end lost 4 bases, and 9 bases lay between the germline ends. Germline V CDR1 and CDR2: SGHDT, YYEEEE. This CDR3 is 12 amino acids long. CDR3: CASSANEYEQYF. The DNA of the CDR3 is TGTGCCAGCAGCGCCAACGAGTACGAGCAGTACTTC.

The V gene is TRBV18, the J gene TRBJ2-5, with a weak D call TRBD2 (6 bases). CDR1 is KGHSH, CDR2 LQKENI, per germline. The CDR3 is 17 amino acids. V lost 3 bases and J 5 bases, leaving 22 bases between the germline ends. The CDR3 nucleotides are TGTGCCAGCTCACCGGGTCGGTTGGAGGGAAGGGCGGAGACCCAGTACTTC. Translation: CASSPGRLEGRAETQYF.

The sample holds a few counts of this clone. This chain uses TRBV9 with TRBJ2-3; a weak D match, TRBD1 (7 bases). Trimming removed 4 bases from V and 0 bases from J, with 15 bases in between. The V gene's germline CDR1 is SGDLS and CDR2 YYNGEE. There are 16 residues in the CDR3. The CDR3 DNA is TGTGCCAGCAGCTTGAAGGAGGGGGCAAGCACAGATACGCAGTATTTT. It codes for CASSLKEGASTDTQYF.

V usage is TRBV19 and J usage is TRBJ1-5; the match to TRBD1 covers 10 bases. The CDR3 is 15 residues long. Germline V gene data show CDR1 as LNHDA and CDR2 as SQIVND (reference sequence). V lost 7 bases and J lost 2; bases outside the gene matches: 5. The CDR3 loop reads CASTVGTGGNQPQHF. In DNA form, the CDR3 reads TGTGCCAGTACGGTGGGGACAGGGGGCAATCAGCCCCAGCATTTT.

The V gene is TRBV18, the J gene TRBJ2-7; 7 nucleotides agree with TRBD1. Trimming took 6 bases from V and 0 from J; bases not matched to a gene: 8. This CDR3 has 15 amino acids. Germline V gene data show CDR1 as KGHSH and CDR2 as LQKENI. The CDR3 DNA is TGTGCCAGCTCCCAGAGACAGGGCCCCTCCTACGAGCAGTACTTC. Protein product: CASSQRQGPSYEQYF.

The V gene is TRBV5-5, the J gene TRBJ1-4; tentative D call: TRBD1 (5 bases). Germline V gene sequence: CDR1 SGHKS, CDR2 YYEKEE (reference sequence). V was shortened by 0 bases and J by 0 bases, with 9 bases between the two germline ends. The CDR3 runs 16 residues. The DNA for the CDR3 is TGTGCCAGCAGCTTGGACAGGCGATCAACTAATGAAAAACTGTTTTTT. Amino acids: CASSLDRRSTNEKLFF. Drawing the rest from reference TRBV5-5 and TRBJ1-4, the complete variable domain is DAGVTQSPTHLIKTRGQQVTLRCSPISGHKSVSWYQQVLGQGPQFIFQYYEKEERGRGNFPDRFSARQFPNYSSELNVNALLLGDSALYLCASSLDRRSTNEKLFFGSGTQLSVL.

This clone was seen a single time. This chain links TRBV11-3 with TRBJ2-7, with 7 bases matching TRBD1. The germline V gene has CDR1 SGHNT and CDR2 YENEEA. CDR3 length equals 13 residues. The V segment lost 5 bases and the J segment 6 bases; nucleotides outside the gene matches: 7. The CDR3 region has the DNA TGTGCCAGCAGCGACCGGGACAGAGGCGAGCAGTACTTC. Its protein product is CASSDRDRGEQYF.

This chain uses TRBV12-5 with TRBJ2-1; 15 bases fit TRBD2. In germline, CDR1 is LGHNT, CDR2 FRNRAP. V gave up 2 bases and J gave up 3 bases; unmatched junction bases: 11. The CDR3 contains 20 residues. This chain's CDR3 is CASGLSPGLAGGWNYNEQFF. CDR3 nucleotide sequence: TGTGCTAGTGGTTTGTCACCGGGACTAGCGGGAGGTTGGAACTACAATGAGCAGTTCTTC. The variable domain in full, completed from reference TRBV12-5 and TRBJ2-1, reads DARVTQTPRHKVTEMGQEVTMRCQPILGHNTVFWYRQTMMQGLELLAYFRNRAPLDDSGMPKDRFSAEMPDATLATLKIQPSEPRDSAVYFCASGLSPGLAGGWNYNEQFFGPGTRLTVL.

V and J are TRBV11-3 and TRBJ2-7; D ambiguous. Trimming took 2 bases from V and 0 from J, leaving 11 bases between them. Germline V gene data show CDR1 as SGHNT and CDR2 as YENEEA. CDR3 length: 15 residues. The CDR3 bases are TGTGCCAGCAGCTTAACCACAGCCACCTCCTACGAGCAGTACTTC. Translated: CASSLTTATSYEQYF.

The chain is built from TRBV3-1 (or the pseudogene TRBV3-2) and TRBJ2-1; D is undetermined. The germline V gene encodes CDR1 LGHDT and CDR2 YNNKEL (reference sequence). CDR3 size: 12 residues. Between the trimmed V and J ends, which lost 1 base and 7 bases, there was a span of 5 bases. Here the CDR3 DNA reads TGTGCCAGCAGCCAAGTTATAAATGAGCAGTTCTTC. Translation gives CASSQVINEQFF.

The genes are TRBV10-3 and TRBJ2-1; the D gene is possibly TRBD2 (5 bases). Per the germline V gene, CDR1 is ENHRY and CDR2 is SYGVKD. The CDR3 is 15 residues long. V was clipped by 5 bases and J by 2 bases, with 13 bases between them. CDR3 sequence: CAISIGDPAYNEQFF. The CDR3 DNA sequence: TGTGCCATCAGTATCGGGGATCCGGCCTACAATGAGCAGTTCTTC.

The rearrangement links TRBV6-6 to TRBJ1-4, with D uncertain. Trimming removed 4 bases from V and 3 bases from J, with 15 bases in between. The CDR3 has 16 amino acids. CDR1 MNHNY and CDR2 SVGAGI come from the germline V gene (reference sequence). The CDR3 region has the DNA TGTGCCAGCAGTTTCCGGGAACCAGACCCTAATGAAAAACTGTTTTTT. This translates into CASSFREPDPNEKLFF.

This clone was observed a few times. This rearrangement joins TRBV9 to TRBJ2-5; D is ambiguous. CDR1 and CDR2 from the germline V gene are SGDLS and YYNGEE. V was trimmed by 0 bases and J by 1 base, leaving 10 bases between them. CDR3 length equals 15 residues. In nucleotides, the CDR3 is TGTGCCAGCAGCGTAGGAGGTGGATTCCAAGAGACCCAGTACTTC. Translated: CASSVGGGFQETQYF.

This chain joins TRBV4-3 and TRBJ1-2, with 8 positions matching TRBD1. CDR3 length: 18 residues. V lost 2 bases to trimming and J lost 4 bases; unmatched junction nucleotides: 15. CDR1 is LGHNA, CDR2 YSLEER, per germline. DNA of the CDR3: TGCGCCAGCAGCCAAAACCCTGGAGGGCAGGGGGCTTCCTATGGCTACACCTTC. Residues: CASSQNPGGQGASYGYTF.

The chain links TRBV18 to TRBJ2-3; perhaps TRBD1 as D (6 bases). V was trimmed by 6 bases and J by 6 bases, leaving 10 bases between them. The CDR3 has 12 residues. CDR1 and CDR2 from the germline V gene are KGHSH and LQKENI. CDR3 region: CASSPGQDTQYF. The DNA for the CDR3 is TGTGCCAGCTCTCCTGGACAGGATACGCAGTATTTT.

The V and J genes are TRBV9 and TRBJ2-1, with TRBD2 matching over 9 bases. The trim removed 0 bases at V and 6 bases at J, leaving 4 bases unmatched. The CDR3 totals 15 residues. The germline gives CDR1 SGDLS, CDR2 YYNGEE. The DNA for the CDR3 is TGTGCCAGCAGCGTAGGCGGGAGGGATCCCAATGAGCAGTTCTTC. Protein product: CASSVGGRDPNEQFF.

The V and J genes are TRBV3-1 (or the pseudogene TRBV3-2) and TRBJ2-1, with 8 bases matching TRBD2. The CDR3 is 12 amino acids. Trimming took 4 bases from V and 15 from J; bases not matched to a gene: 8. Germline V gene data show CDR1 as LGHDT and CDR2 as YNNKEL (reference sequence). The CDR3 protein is CASSPTGGPAFF. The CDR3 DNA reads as TGTGCCAGCAGCCCAACGGGGGGGCCCGCGTTCTTC.

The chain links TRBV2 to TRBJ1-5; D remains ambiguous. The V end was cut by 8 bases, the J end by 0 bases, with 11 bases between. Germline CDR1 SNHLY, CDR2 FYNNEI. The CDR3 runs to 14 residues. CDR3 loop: CASGRTYSNQPQHF. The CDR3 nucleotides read TGTGCCAGCGGGCGGACTTATAGCAATCAGCCCCAGCATTTT. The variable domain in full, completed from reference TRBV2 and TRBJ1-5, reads EPEVTQTPSHQVTQMGQEVILRCVPISNHLYFYWYRQILGQKVEFLVSFYNNEISEKSEIFDDQFSVERPDGSNFTLKIRSTKLEDSAMYFCASGRTYSNQPQHFGDGTRLSIL.

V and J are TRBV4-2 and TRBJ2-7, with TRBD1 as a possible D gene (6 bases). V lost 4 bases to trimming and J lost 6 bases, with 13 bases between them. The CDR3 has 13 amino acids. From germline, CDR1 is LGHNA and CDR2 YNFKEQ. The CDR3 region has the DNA TGTGCCAGCAGCCCCCCTACAGGGTCCGAGCAGTACTTC. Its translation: CASSPPTGSEQYF.